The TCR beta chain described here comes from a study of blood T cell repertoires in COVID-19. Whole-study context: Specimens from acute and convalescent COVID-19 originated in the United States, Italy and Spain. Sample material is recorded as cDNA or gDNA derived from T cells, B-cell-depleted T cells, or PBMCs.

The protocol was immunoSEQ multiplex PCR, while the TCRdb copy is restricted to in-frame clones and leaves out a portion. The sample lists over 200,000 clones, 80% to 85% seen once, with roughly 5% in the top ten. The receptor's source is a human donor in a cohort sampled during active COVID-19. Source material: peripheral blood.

In nucleotides, the CDR3 is TGTGCCTCCACCGTAGGCGGGAGCGGGGCCAACGTCCTGACTTTC. Its protein is CASTVGGSGANVLTF. J is TRBJ2-6 and V is TRBV6-5, with TRBD2 identical over 7 bases. Germline V gene lookup returns CDR1 MNHEY and CDR2 SVGAGI. J was trimmed by 4 bases and V by 11 bases; bases with no gene match: 11. This CDR3 has 15 amino acids.